The rows below give T cell receptor beta chains drawn from one sample of a study of blood T cell repertoires in COVID-19. Sequenced by immunoSEQ multiplex PCR; TCRdb stores in-frame clones only, minus some. Here the sample spans around 150,000 clones, 82% being singletons. Sequences were obtained from peripheral blood. The receptors here all came from a middle-aged woman with COVID-19, enrolled during active disease. The conserved cysteine and the conserved F or W are not part of the CDR3 here. Clone size is given for some rows only: seen once, a few or many times, or a class if the clone is expanded.

>TRBV27|.|11
ASSLESNQPQH
>TRBV7-9|once|12
ASSLDSSSYGYT
>TRBV5-1|.|11
ASNIAYTDTQY
>TRBV9|once|13
ASSVDLEATGELF
>TRBV30|.|10
ALRDRNYEQY
>TRBV2|.|12
ASVITGGGEKLF
>TRBV6-5|.|9
ASRQGETQY
>TRBV27|.|13
ASSLFIRGRETQY
>TRBV7-6|.|10
ASSPTQGPQH
>TRBV5-1|.|12
ASSFWTGGNEAF
>TRBV30|once|14
AWSVQGVPGANVLT
>TRBV29-1|once|13
SVEEGGRTKNIQY
>TRBV6-5|.|10
ASSRQGSSYT
>TRBV2|once|13
ASSEALGGNSPLH
>TRBV5-1|.|13
ASSLASGSSYEQY
>TRBV6-5|.|13
ASAQIAGGSNEQF
>TRBV19|.|11
ASSQGADTEAF